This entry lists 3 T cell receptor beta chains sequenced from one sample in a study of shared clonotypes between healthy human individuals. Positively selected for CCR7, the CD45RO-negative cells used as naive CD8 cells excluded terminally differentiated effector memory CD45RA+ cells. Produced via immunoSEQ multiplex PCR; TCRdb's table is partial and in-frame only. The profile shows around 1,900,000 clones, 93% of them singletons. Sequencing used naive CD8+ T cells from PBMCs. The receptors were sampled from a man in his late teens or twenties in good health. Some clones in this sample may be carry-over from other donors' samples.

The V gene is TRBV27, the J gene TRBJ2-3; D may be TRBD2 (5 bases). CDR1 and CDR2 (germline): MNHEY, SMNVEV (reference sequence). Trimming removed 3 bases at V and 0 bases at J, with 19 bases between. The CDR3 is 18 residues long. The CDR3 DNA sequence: TGTGCCAGCAGTTTTGTAGGACTGGCCGTCTCTAGCACAGATACGCAGTATTTT. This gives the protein CASSFVGLAVSSTDTQYF.

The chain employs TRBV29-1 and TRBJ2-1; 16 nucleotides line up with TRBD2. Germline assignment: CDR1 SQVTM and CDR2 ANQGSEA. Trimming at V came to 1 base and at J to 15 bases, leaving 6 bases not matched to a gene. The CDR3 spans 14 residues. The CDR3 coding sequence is TGCAGCGTTGAAGTCGGGACTAGCGGGGGGGTCCCGTTCTTC. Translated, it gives CSVEVGTSGGVPFF.

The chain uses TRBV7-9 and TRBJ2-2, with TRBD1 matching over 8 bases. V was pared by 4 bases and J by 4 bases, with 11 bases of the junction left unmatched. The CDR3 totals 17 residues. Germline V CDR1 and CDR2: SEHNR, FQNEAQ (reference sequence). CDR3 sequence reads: CASSSTRTGWATGELFF. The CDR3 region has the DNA TGTGCCAGCAGCTCGACCCGGACAGGGTGGGCCACCGGGGAGCTGTTTTTT. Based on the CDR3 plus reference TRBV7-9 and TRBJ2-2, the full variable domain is DTGVSQNPRHKITKRGQNVTFRCDPISEHNRLYWYRQTLGQGPEFLTYFQNEAQLEKSRLLSDRFSAERPKGSFSTLEIQRTEQGDSAMYLCASSSTRTGWATGELFFGEGSRLTVL.